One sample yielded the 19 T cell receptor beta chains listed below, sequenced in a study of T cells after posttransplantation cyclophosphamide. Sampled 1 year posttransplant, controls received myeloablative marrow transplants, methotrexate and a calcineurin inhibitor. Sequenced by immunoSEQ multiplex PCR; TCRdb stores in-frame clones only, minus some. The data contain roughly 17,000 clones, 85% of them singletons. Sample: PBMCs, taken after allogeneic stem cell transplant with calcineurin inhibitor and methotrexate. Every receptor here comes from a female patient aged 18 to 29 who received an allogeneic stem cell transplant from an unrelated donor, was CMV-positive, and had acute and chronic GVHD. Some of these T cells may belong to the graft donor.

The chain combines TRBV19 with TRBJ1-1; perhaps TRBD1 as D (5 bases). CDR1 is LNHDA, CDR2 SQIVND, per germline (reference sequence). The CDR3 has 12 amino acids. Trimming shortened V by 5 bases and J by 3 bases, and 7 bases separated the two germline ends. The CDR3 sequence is CASSQGYTEAFF. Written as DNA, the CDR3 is TGTGCCAGTAGTCAGGGTTACACTGAAGCTTTCTTT.

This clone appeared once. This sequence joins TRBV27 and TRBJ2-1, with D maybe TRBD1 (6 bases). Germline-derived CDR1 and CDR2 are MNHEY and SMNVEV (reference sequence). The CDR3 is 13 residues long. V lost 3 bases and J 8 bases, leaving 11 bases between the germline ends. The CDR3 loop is CASSFRQGYEQFF. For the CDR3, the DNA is TGTGCCAGCAGTTTTCGCCAGGGGTATGAGCAGTTCTTC.

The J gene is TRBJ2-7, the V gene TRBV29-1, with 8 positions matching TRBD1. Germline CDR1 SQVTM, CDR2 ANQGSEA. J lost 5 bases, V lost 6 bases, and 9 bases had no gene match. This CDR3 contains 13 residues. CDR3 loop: CSVGQGVKNEQYF. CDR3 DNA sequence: TGCAGCGTCGGACAGGGTGTAAAGAACGAGCAGTACTTC.

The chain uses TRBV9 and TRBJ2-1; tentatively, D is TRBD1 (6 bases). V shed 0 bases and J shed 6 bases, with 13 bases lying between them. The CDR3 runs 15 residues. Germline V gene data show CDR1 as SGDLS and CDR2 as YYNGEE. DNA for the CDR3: TGTGCCAGCAGCGTAGCCACAGGGTATCGCAATGAGCAGTTCTTC. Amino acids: CASSVATGYRNEQFF.

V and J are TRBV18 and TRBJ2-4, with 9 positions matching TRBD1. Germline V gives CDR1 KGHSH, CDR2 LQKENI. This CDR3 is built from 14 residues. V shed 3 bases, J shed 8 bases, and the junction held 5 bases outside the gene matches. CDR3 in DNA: TGTGCCAGCTCACCCCGCCGGACAGGGGACATTCAGTACTTC. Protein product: CASSPRRTGDIQYF.

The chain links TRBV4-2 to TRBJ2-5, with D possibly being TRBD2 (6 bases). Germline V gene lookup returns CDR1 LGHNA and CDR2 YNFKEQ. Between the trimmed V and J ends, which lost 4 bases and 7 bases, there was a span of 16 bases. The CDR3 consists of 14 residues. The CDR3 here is CASSPRRVPGTQYF. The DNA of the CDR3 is TGTGCCAGCAGCCCCCGGAGGGTTCCGGGGACCCAGTACTTC.

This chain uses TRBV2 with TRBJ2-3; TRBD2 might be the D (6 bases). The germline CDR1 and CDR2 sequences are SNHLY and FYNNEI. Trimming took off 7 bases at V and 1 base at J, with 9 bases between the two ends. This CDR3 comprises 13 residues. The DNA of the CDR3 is TGTGCCAGCAAGGAGGGAGGCACAGATACGCAGTATTTT. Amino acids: CASKEGGTDTQYF.

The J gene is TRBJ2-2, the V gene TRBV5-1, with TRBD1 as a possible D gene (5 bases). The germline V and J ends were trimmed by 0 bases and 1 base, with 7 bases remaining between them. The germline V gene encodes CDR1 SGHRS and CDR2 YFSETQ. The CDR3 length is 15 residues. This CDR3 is CASSLVQGNTGELFF. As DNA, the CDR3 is TGCGCCAGCAGCTTGGTTCAGGGGAACACCGGGGAGCTGTTTTTT.

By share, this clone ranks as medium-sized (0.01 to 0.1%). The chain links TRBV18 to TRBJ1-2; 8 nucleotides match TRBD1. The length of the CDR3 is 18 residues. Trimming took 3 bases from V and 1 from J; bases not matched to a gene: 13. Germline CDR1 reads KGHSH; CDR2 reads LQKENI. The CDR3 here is CASSPFGQGPGYNYGYTF. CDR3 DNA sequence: TGTGCCAGCTCACCGTTCGGACAGGGTCCGGGCTATAACTATGGCTACACCTTC.

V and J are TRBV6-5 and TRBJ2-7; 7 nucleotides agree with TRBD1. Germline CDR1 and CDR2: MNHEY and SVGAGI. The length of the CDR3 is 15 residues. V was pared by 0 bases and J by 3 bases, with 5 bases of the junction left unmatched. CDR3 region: CASSYSDRSVYEQYF. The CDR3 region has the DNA TGTGCCAGCAGTTACTCGGACAGGTCCGTCTACGAGCAGTACTTC.

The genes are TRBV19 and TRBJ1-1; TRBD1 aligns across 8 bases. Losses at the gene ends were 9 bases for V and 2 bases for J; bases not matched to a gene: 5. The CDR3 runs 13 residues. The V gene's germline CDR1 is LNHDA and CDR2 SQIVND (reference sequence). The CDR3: CASLDRVNTEAFF. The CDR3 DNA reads TGTGCCAGCTTGGACAGGGTAAACACTGAAGCTTTCTTT.

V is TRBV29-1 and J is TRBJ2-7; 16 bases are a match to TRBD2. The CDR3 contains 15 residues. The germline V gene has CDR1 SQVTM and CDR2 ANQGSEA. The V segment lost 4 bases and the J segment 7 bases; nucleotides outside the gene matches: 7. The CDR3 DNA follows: TGCAGCGTTGCGGTGGGACTAGCGGGAGGGAGGGAGCAGTACTTC. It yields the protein CSVAVGLAGGREQYF.

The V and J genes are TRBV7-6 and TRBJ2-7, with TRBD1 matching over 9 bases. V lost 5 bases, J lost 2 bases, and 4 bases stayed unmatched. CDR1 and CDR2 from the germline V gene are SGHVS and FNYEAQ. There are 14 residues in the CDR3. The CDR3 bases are TGTGCCAGCAGCGCGGGACAGGGCCCCTACGAGCAGTACTTC. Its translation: CASSAGQGPYEQYF.

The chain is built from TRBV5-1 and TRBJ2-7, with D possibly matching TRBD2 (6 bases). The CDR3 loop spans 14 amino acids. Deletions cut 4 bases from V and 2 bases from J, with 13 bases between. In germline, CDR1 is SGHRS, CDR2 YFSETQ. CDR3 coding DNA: TGCGCCAGCAGCCTCGGGGGAGTGCCCTACGAGCAGTACTTC. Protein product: CASSLGGVPYEQYF.

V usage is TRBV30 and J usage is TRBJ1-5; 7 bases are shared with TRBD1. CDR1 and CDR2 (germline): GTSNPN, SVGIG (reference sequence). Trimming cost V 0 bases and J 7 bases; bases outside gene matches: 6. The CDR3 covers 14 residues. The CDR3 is CAWSVQGRGQPQHF. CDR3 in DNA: TGTGCCTGGAGTGTACAGGGCAGGGGGCAGCCCCAGCATTTT.

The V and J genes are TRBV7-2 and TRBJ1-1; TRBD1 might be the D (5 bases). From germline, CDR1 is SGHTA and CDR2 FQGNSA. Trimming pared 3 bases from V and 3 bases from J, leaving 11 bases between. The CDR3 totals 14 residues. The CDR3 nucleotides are TGTGCCAGCAGCTTCGACAGATACGACACTGAAGCTTTCTTT. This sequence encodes CASSFDRYDTEAFF. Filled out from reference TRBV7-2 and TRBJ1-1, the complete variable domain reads GAGVSQSPSNKVTEKGKDVELRCDPISGHTALYWYRQSLGQGLEFLIYFQGNSAPDKSGLPSDRFSAERTGGSVSTLTIQRTQQEDSAVYLCASSFDRYDTEAFFGQGTRLTVV.

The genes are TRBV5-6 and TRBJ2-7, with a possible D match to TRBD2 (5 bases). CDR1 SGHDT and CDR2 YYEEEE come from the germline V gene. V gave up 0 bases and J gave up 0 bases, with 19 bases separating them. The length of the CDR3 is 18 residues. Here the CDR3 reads CASSLGLVGSESSYEQYF. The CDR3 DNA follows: TGTGCCAGCAGCTTGGGGTTGGTGGGGAGTGAGTCCTCCTACGAGCAGTACTTC.

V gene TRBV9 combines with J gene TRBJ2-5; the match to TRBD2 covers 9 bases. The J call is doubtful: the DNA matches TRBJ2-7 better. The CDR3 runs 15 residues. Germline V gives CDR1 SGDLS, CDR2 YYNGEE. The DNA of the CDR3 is TGTGCCAGCAGCGTAGGGGGACTAGCAACCAACGAGCAGTACTTC. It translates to CASSVGGLATNEQYF.

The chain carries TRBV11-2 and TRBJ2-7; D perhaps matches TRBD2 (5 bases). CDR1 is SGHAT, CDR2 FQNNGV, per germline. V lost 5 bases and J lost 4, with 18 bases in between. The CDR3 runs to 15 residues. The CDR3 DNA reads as TGTGCCAGCAGCACCCATAGCGTTCCGGGGTACGAGCAGTACTTC. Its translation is CASSTHSVPGYEQYF.